This TCR beta chain originates from a study of CD4 T cells in relation to SARS-CoV-2 and coronaviruses. Points from the study as a whole: Crossreactive clones expanded significantly less to SARS-CoV-2 than monoreactive clones. Roughly 65% of donors had memory CD4+ clonotypes crossrecognizing SARS-CoV-2 and common cold coronavirus spike.

In regard to this clone: The antigen is undetermined.

Sequenced by immunoSEQ multiplex PCR; TCRdb stores in-frame clones only, minus some. This table holds approximately 39,000 clones, around four fifths found once. Between the trimmed V and J ends, which lost 10 bases and 4 bases, there was a span of 11 bases. The CDR3 is made up of 13 amino acids. The specimen was memory CD4+ T cells from PBMCs, cultured in vitro. This sequence originates from an adult with COVID-19. The rearrangement uses TRBV12-3 or TRBV12-4 and TRBJ1-6; D unresolved. In DNA, the CDR3 is TGTGCCACCACGCCGGATTATAATTCACCCCTCCACTTT. Translating gives CATTPDYNSPLHF.